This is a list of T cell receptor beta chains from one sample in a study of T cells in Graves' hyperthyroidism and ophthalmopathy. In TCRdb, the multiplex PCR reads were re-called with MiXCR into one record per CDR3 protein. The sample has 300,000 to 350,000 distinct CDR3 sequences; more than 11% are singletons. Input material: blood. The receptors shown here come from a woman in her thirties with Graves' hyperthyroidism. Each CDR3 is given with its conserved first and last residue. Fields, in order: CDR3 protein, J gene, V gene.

CASSPTGSDTDTQYF	TRBJ2-3	TRBV11-2
CASSVESVPNSGNTIYF	TRBJ1-3	TRBV9
CASSQRAIGVHEQYF	TRBJ2-7	TRBV4-1
CASRLAGGLEQFF	TRBJ2-1	TRBV12-3/TRBV12-4
CASSLRGARLPQPQHF	TRBJ1-5	TRBV12-3/TRBV12-4
CSVKFGGGRDTGELFF	TRBJ2-2	TRBV29-1
CASSPPGSNEQFF	TRBJ2-1	TRBV7-3
CASSNNFLAVYNEQFF	TRBJ2-1	TRBV18
CASSIQGMGTEAFF	TRBJ1-1	TRBV19
CASSYGVSAYNSPLHF	TRBJ1-6	TRBV6-6
CSASGTTSGNTIYF	TRBJ1-3	TRBV20-1
CASSVDGSIFNEQFF	TRBJ2-1	TRBV9
CASSGSGRSSQYF	TRBJ2-5	TRBV4-1